A single sample is the source of the 7 T cell receptor beta chains below, sequenced in a study of shared clonotypes between healthy human individuals. This table comes from immunoSEQ multiplex PCR, and its TCRdb copy is limited to in-frame clones, with some not included. The sample holds some 1 million clones, approximately 70% seen once. Sequenced material: memory CD4+ T cells sorted from blood. The subset: CD45RA-negative fraction. These receptor sequences come from a man between 18 and 35 years old in good health.

The chain is built from TRBV5-6 and TRBJ1-2, with TRBD1 identical over 7 bases. Germline trimming cut 0 bases from V and 4 bases from J; bases unmatched to any gene: 9. The germline V gene has CDR1 SGHDT and CDR2 YYEEEE. The CDR3 has 16 amino acids. The CDR3 spells CASSLALDRASYGYTF. CDR3 coding DNA: TGTGCCAGCAGCTTGGCCCTTGACAGGGCCTCCTATGGCTACACCTTC. The variable domain in full, with the rest retrieved from reference TRBV5-6 and TRBJ1-2, is DAGVTQSPTHLIKTRGQQVTLRCSPKSGHDTVSWYQQALGQGPQFIFQYYEEEERQRGNFPDRFSGHQFPNYSSELNVNALLLGDSALYLCASSLALDRASYGYTFGSGTRLTVV.

Worth noting for this clone: The germline gene is not matched at one end of the junction; a read error may be the cause. The chain combines TRBV7-7 with TRBJ2-7; the D is unclear. Germline V gene data show CDR1 as SSHAT and CDR2 as FNYEAQ (reference sequence). The CDR3 consists of 14 residues. Here the CDR3 DNA reads TGTGCTAGCAGCTTAGGTCCAGCATCCTACGAGCAGTACTTC. Amino acids: CASSLGPASYEQYF.

This rearrangement joins TRBV5-1 to TRBJ2-5; perhaps TRBD2 as D (5 bases). CDR3 size: 13 residues. V was cut by 5 bases and J by 3 bases, with 11 bases left in between. The V gene's germline CDR1 is SGHRS and CDR2 YFSETQ. The CDR3 here is CASRLGNKETQYF. CDR3 nucleotides: TGCGCCAGCAGACTCGGGAACAAAGAGACCCAGTACTTC.

As for this clone: It may be a read error: a sequence one base away is much more abundant. The identical CDR3 is also encoded by other nucleotide sequences in the sample. DNA for the CDR3: TGCGCCAGCAGCCAAGTTTGGAGGGAGGAGACCCAGTACTTC. Translated: CASSQVWREETQYF. The chain carries TRBV4-3 and TRBJ2-5; a weak D match, TRBD2 (6 bases). The germline V gene encodes CDR1 LGHNA and CDR2 YSLEER. This CDR3 has 14 residues. With 1 base removed from V and 5 bases from J, the gap between germline ends came to 11 bases.

V is TRBV5-1 and J is TRBJ1-2, with a possible D match to TRBD1 (5 bases). The germline gives CDR1 SGHRS, CDR2 YFSETQ. V lost 0 bases, J lost 2 bases, and 11 bases lay in between. The CDR3 consists of 15 residues. The CDR3 DNA sequence: TGCGCCAGCAGCTTGGCCAACGGGGCAAACTATGGCTACACCTTC. Its translation: CASSLANGANYGYTF. The whole variable domain, filled in from reference TRBV5-1 and TRBJ1-2, reads KAGVTQTPRYLIKTRGQQVTLSCSPISGHRSVSWYQQTPGQGLQFLFEYFSETQRNKGNFPGRFSGRQFSNSRSEMNVSTLELGDSALYLCASSLANGANYGYTFGSGTRLTVV.

V gene TRBV6-1 combines with J gene TRBJ1-1, with 10 bases identical to TRBD1. V lost 10 bases, J lost 11 bases, and 13 bases stayed unmatched. The CDR3 sequence is 13 residues long. CDR1 and CDR2 (germline): MNHNS, SASEGT. DNA of the CDR3: TGTGCCACCAGCCGGGGGACAGGGGAGGTCGCTTTCTTT. Protein sequence: CATSRGTGEVAFF.

The chain uses TRBV6-6 and TRBJ2-2, with TRBD1 as a possible D gene (6 bases). Germline V gene lookup returns CDR1 MNHNY and CDR2 SVGAGI (reference sequence). This CDR3 is built from 16 residues. The germline V and J ends were trimmed by 2 bases and 4 bases, with 14 bases remaining between them. CDR3 sequence (DNA): TGTGCCAGCAGTTACACCCAGGGGTCCCTCACCGGGGAGCTGTTTTTT. It yields the protein CASSYTQGSLTGELFF.